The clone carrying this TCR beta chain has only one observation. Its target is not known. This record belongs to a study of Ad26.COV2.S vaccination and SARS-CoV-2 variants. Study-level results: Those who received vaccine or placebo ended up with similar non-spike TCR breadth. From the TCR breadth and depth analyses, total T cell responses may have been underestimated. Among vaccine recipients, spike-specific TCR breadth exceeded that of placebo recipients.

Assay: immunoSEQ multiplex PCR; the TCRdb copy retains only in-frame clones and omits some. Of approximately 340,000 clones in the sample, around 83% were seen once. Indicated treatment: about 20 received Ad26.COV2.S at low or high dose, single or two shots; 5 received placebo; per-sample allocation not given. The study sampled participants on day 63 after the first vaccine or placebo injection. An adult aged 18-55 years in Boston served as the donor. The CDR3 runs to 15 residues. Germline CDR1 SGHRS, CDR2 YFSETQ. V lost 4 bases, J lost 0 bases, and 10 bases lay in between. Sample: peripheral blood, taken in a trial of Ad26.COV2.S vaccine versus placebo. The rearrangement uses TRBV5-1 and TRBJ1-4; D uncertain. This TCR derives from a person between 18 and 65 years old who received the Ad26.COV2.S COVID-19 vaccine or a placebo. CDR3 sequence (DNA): TGCGCCAGCAGCCCCCAAGACCCAACTAATGAAAAACTGTTTTTT. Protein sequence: CASSPQDPTNEKLFF.